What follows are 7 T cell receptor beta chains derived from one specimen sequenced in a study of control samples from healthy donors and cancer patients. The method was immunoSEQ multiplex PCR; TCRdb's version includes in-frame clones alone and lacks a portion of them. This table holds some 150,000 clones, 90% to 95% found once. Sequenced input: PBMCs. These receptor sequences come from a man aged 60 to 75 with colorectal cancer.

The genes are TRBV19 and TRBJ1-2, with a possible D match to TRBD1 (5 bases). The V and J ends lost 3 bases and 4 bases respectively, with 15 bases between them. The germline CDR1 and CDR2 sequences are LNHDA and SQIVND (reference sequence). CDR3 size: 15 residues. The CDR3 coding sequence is TGTGCCAGTAGTATGGATAGGGGCGATTCCTATGGCTACACCTTC. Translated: CASSMDRGDSYGYTF.

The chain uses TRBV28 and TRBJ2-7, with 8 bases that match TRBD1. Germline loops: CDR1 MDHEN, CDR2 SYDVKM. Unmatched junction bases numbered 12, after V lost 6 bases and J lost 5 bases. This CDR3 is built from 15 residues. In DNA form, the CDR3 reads TGTGCCAGCAGCTCGTATCGACAGGGGACCCACGAGCAGTACTTC. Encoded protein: CASSSYRQGTHEQYF.

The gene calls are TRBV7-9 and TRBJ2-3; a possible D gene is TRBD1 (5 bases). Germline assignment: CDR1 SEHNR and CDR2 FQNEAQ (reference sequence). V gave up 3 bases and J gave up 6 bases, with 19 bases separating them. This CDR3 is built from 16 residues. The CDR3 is CASSFRRTAPGDTQYF. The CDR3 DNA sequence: TGTGCCAGCAGCTTCCGTAGGACGGCCCCAGGGGATACGCAGTATTTT.

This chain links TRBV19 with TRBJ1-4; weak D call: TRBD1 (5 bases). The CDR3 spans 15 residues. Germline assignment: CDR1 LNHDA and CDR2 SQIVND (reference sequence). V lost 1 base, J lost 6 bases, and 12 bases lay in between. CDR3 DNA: TGTGCCAGTAGTATAGTTAGGGGTTCGGATGAAAAACTGTTTTTT. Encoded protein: CASSIVRGSDEKLFF. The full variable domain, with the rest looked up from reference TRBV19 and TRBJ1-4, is DGGITQSPKYLFRKEGQNVTLSCEQNLNHDAMYWYRQDPGQGLRLIYYSQIVNDFQKGDIAEGYSVSREKKESFPLTVTSAQKNPTAFYLCASSIVRGSDEKLFFGSGTQLSVL.

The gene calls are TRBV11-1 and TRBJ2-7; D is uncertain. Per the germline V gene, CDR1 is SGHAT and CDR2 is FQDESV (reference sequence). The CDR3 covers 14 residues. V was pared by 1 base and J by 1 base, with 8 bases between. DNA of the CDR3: TGTGCCAGCAGCTTAGGAGTCAGATCCTACGAGCAGTACTTC. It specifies CASSLGVRSYEQYF.

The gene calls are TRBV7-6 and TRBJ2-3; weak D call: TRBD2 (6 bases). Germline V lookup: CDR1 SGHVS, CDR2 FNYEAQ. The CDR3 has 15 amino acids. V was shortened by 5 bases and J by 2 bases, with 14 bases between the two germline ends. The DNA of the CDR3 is TGTGCCAGCAGCCCCAGCCCGGGAGCCACAGATACGCAGTATTTT. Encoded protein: CASSPSPGATDTQYF.

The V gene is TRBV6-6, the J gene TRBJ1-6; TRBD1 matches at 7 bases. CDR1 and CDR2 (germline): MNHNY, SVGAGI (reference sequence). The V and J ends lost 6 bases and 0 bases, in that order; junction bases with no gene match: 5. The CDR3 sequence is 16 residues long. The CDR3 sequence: CASRPTGSSYNSPLHF. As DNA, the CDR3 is TGTGCCAGCAGACCGACAGGGAGCTCCTATAATTCACCCCTCCACTTT.